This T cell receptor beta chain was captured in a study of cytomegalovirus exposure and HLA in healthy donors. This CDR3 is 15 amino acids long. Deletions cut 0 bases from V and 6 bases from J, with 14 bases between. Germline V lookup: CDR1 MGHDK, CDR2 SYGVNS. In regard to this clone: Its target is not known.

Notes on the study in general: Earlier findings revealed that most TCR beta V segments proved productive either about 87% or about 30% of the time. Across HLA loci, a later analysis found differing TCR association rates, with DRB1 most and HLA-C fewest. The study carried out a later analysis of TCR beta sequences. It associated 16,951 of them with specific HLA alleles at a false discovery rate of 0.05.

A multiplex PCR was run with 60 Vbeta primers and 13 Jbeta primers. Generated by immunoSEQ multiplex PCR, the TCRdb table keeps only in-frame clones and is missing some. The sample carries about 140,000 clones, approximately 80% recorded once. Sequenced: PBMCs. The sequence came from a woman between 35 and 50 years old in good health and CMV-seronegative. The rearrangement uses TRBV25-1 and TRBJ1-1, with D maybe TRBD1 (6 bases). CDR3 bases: TGTGCCAGCAGTGAATATAGGGGCGGGGGCTCTGAAGCTTTCTTT. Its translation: CASSEYRGGGSEAFF.